This paragraph reports one T cell receptor (beta chain). Antigen: not known. Trimming removed 5 bases from V and 3 bases from J; junction bases left unmatched: 9. This CDR3 is 17 amino acids long. CDR1 GTSNPN and CDR2 SVGIG come from the germline V gene (reference sequence). The data belong to a study of cytomegalovirus exposure and HLA in healthy donors. Study-wide findings and caveats: The sole available immune exposure information was CMV serostatus.

The PCR contained 60 Vbeta and 13 Jbeta primers. Profiling relied on immunoSEQ multiplex PCR, and the TCRdb table lists in-frame clones only, not all of them. The repertoire holds about 160,000 clones, with 75% to 90% as singletons. Sequenced input: PBMCs. The chain uses TRBV30 and TRBJ2-3; 15 bases fit TRBD2. The TCR sequence derives from a man aged 25-45 years in good health and CMV-seronegative. The CDR3 loop is CAWAKGTSGRSTDTQYF. The CDR3, as DNA: TGTGCCTGGGCCAAGGGGACTAGCGGGAGGAGTACAGATACGCAGTATTTT.